The clone carrying this TCR beta chain was seen ten or more times. Its specificity is not known. The source of the sample is a study of CD8 T cells in ankylosing spondylitis. TCRdb itself ran the 5' RACE reads through MiXCR, one entry per CDR3 protein. The data show 40,000 or so distinct CDR3 sequences, with around 2.9% seen just once and 4.6% held by the top ten. Germline loops: CDR1 SGDLS, CDR2 YYNGEE. V shed 4 bases, J shed 4 bases, and the junction held 10 bases outside the gene matches. CDR3 size: 18 residues. Study-level points and caveats: Disease-linked clones had a CD8+ phenotype and relatively low frequency in peripheral blood.

The origin of this receptor is a male donor with ankylosing spondylitis or in good health (not recorded which). Material: blood, either unsorted or a sorted T cell fraction (not recorded which). The chain carries TRBV9 and TRBJ2-1, with 14 nucleotides matching TRBD2. Here the CDR3 DNA reads TGTGCCAGCAGCACAAGACTAGCGGGAGGGCCGGGGTACAATGAGCAGTTCTTC. Its protein is CASSTRLAGGPGYNEQFF.